The present T cell receptor (beta chain) was sequenced within a study of cytomegalovirus exposure and HLA in healthy donors. There are 16 residues in the CDR3. V was clipped by 1 base and J by 2 bases, with 12 bases between them. Looked up from germline, CDR1 is MGHDK and CDR2 is SYGVNS. A word on this clone: Its target is unknown. Other DNA sequences in the same sample also yield this CDR3.

The PCR ran on 60 Vbeta and 13 Jbeta primers. The protocol was immunoSEQ multiplex PCR, while the TCRdb copy is restricted to in-frame clones and leaves out a portion. The table has 100,000 to 150,000 clones, roughly 80% seen once. Findings of the study overall: Cytomegalovirus status was reportedly diagnosed by the classifier with high specificity and sensitivity. Researchers reported in a later analysis that a missense DCLRE1C variant was tied to TCR beta V- and J-gene trimming.

The sequence came from a young man in good health and CMV-seronegative. The sample was PBMCs. The chain carries TRBV25-1 and TRBJ1-3; possible D gene TRBD1, 5 bases. This CDR3 is CASSESRTSAGNTIYF. DNA of the CDR3: TGTGCCAGCAGTGAATCACGGACAAGTGCTGGAAACACCATATATTTT.